This T cell receptor (beta chain) was found in a study of shared clonotypes between healthy human individuals. As regards this clone: Other DNA sequences from this sample encode an identical CDR3 as well.

Sequenced by immunoSEQ multiplex PCR; TCRdb stores in-frame clones only, minus some. The data show 2 million to 2.5 million clones, less than 95% seen once. The CDR3 is 15 residues long. The junction had 2 bases not matched to a gene; V was cut back by 4 bases and J by 2 bases. CDR1 SGHNT and CDR2 YENEEA come from the germline V gene. V is TRBV11-3 and J is TRBJ2-5, with 12 bases identical to TRBD2. The receptor's source is a man aged 18 to 30 in good health. Some clones in this sample may be carry-over from other donors' samples. Sequencing was performed on naive CD4+ T cells from PBMCs. Subset described: CD45RA+ positively selected. In DNA form, the CDR3 reads TGTGCCAGCAGCTCCGGACTAGCGGGGCAAGAGACCCAGTACTTC. Protein: CASSSGLAGQETQYF. Combining the CDR3 with reference TRBV11-3 and TRBJ2-5 gives the whole variable domain EAGVVQSPRYKIIEKKQPVAFWCNPISGHNTLYWYLQNLGQGPELLIRYENEEAVDDSQLPKDRFSAERLKGVDSTLKIQPAELGDSAVYLCASSSGLAGQETQYFGPGTRLLVL.